These 21 T cell receptor beta chains originate from one sample sequenced in a study of Ad26.COV2.S vaccination and SARS-CoV-2 variants. As for treatment: 15 to 20 received Ad26.COV2.S at low or high dose, single or two shots; a few received placebo; per-sample allocation not given. Day 63 after the first vaccine or placebo injection was the time point for sampling. Assay used: immunoSEQ multiplex PCR; TCRdb lists only in-frame clones, some missing. The data contain about 430,000 clones, approximately 90% of them singletons. The material was peripheral blood, obtained in a trial of Ad26.COV2.S vaccine versus placebo. These receptors were taken from a person aged 18-60 years who received the Ad26.COV2.S COVID-19 vaccine or a placebo.

This sequence joins TRBV10-3 and TRBJ2-3; 7 nucleotides match TRBD1. V was clipped by 5 bases and J by 6 bases; unmatched bases: 2. Germline V gene sequence: CDR1 ENHRY, CDR2 SYGVKD. This CDR3 region has 12 residues. The CDR3 region is CAISLQGDTQYF. The CDR3 DNA sequence: TGTGCCATCAGTCTACAGGGGGATACGCAGTATTTT.

V usage is TRBV7-3 and J usage is TRBJ2-3; D is possibly TRBD1 (5 bases). The CDR3 is 14 residues long. Germline loops: CDR1 SGHTA, CDR2 FQGTGA. Trimming took 3 bases from V and 0 from J, leaving 7 bases between them. CDR3 nucleotides: TGTGCCAGCAGCTTCGACAGTAGCACAGATACGCAGTATTTT. Translated: CASSFDSSTDTQYF.

This clone was found a few times. This sequence joins TRBV27 and TRBJ1-1; D is undetermined. CDR1 and CDR2 (germline): MNHEY, SMNVEV (reference sequence). The CDR3 sequence is 14 residues long. V gave up 6 bases and J gave up 4 bases, with 15 bases separating them. The CDR3 nucleotides are TGTGCCAGCAGCCCGGACCCGGGAGGCACTGAAGCTTTCTTT. Residues: CASSPDPGGTEAFF.

This clone was recorded only once. The chain joins TRBV12-3 or TRBV12-4 to TRBJ1-1; D is ambiguous. The CDR3 loop spans 12 amino acids. Trimming left V 6 bases short and J 12 bases short, with 17 bases between. CDR3 in amino acids: CASSPERGVPFF. The CDR3, as DNA: TGTGCCAGCAGCCCGGAACGAGGTGTCCCTTTCTTT.

The chain combines TRBV7-8 with TRBJ2-1; possibly TRBD2 for D (5 bases). CDR1 is SGHVS and CDR2 is FQNEAQ in the germline V gene. The CDR3 spans 16 residues. V was shortened by 4 bases and J by 12 bases, with 25 bases between the two germline ends. The CDR3 is CASSSLREGAPPGQFF. The CDR3 region has the DNA TGTGCCAGCAGCTCCCTAAGAGAGGGCGCCCCCCCTGGGCAGTTCTTC. Drawing the rest from reference TRBV7-8 and TRBJ2-1, the complete variable domain is GAGVSQSPRYKVAKRGQDVALRCDPISGHVSLFWYQQALGQGPEFLTYFQNEAQLDKSGLPSDRFFAERPEGSVSTLKIQRTQQEDSAVYLCASSSLREGAPPGQFFGPGTRLTVL.

J is TRBJ1-1 and V is TRBV21-1; TRBD1 is the table's D call and was not checked against the DNA. TRBV21-1 is classified as a pseudogene. This CDR3 is 15 amino acids long. CDR3 residues: CASSKFAQENTEAFF. DNA of the CDR3: TGTGCCAGCAGCAAATTCGCTCAGGAGAACACTGAAGCTTTCTTT.

The chain joins TRBV7-6 to TRBJ2-7; 7 nucleotides line up with TRBD2. The germline V gene encodes CDR1 SGHVS and CDR2 FNYEAQ. This CDR3 spans 15 amino acids. After removal of 6 bases from V and 7 bases from J, the junction contained 15 bases not matched to a gene. CDR3: CASSSLGGGPGEQYF. CDR3 in DNA: TGTGCCAGCAGTTCCCTGGGGGGAGGGCCGGGTGAGCAGTACTTC.

This chain connects TRBV7-2 to TRBJ1-1; D gene ambiguous. This CDR3 region has 15 residues. Germline CDR1 reads SGHTA; CDR2 reads FQGNSA. The V gene lost 1 base and the J gene lost 4 bases, with 13 bases spanning the gap. CDR3 nucleotides: TGTGCCAGCAGCTTAGGTGGTTTTCAGGTCACTGAAGCTTTCTTT. The encoded protein is CASSLGGFQVTEAFF.

The V and J genes are TRBV5-1 and TRBJ1-5; weak D call: TRBD1 (5 bases). Germline V gene data show CDR1 as SGHRS and CDR2 as YFSETQ. Trimming shortened V by 0 bases and J by 6 bases, and 10 bases separated the two germline ends. CDR3 length: 14 amino acids. The DNA for the CDR3 is TGCGCCAGCAGCTTGGGTGGTGGGGGTCAGCCCCAGCATTTT. Translated: CASSLGGGGQPQHF.

The chain employs TRBV5-1 and TRBJ2-5; weak D call: TRBD1 (6 bases). Germline CDR1 SGHRS, CDR2 YFSETQ. CDR3 length equals 15 residues. Trimming shortened V by 1 base and J by 0 bases, and 10 bases separated the two germline ends. CDR3 nucleotide sequence: TGCGCCAGCAGCTTGCCTCAGGGGTACCAAGAGACCCAGTACTTC. It specifies CASSLPQGYQETQYF.

The rearrangement uses TRBV11-2 and TRBJ2-1; D is undetermined. Trimming pared 6 bases from V and 8 bases from J, leaving 23 bases between. Germline loops: CDR1 SGHAT, CDR2 FQNNGV. The CDR3 spans 16 residues. Here the CDR3 DNA reads TGTGCCAGCAGGCCCAAGTCGTCACCTATCTTGGATGAGCAGTTCTTC. Protein: CASRPKSSPILDEQFF.

The chain has TRBV5-6 and TRBJ2-7, with TRBD2 identical over 9 bases. The ends lost 6 bases at V and 7 bases at J; junction bases unmatched: 8. The CDR3 has 13 amino acids. The V gene's germline CDR1 is SGHDT and CDR2 YYEEEE. The CDR3 sequence: CASTLWAGGEQYF. In DNA, the CDR3 is TGTGCCAGCACCCTTTGGGCGGGAGGGGAGCAGTACTTC.

The rearrangement links TRBV5-8 to TRBJ2-7, with 10 nucleotides matching TRBD1. V trimming: 8 bases; J trimming: 6 bases; junction bases outside the gene matches: 5. The germline CDR1 and CDR2 sequences are SGHTS and YDEGEE. The CDR3 length is 12 residues. In nucleotides, the CDR3 is TGTGCCAGGGGGGACAGGGGCTTCGAGCAGTACTTC. Its protein is CARGDRGFEQYF. Variable domain in full (rest from reference TRBV5-8 and TRBJ2-7): EAGVTQSPTHLIKTRGQQATLRCSPISGHTSVYWYQQALGLGLQFLLWYDEGEERNRGNFPPRFSGRQFPNYSSELNVNALELEDSALYLCARGDRGFEQYFGPGTRLTVT.

This chain connects TRBV27 to TRBJ1-2, with no clear D. The germline V and J ends were trimmed by 0 bases and 5 bases, with 10 bases remaining between them. Germline V lookup: CDR1 MNHEY, CDR2 SMNVEV (reference sequence). This CDR3 spans 14 amino acids. The CDR3 DNA follows: TGTGCCAGCAGTTTATCGGGCCTAAAGTATGGCTACACCTTC. This sequence encodes CASSLSGLKYGYTF.

This clone was detected once. The CDR3 loop reads CASSSNAVSGNTIYF. The CDR3 region has the DNA TGTGCCAGCTCATCCAACGCCGTCTCTGGAAACACCATATATTTT. The chain is built from TRBV18 and TRBJ1-3; the D is unclear. V lost 5 bases and J lost 0, with 11 bases in between. Germline lookup yields CDR1 KGHSH and CDR2 LQKENI. This CDR3 has 15 residues.

The chain couples TRBV29-1 to TRBJ1-1; D is undetermined. The germline V gene has CDR1 SQVTM and CDR2 ANQGSEA. The CDR3 length is 13 residues. With 2 bases removed from V and 1 base from J, the gap between germline ends came to 8 bases. DNA for the CDR3: TGCAGCGTTGAACTTCCGGCGAACACTGAAGCTTTCTTT. Protein product: CSVELPANTEAFF.

The gene calls are TRBV9 and TRBJ2-2; 9 nucleotides line up with TRBD2. The CDR3 length is 16 residues. With 4 bases clipped from V and 2 bases from J, the junction kept 6 bases outside the gene matches. Germline CDR1 and CDR2: SGDLS and YYNGEE. The CDR3 loop is CASSLRLAANTGELFF. The CDR3 DNA sequence: TGTGCCAGCAGCTTGCGACTAGCGGCCAACACCGGGGAGCTGTTTTTT.

The chain uses TRBV14 and TRBJ2-7; the D gene is possibly TRBD2 (5 bases). The V end was cut by 4 bases, the J end by 2 bases, with 9 bases between. Germline CDR1 and CDR2: SGHDN and FVKESK. The CDR3 has 13 residues. This CDR3 is CASSRLGAYEQYF. The DNA for the CDR3 is TGTGCCAGCAGCCGGCTGGGAGCCTACGAGCAGTACTTC.

J is TRBJ2-7 and V is TRBV6-6; D gene ambiguous. V lost 2 bases to trimming and J lost 3 bases, with 11 bases between them. Germline V gives CDR1 MNHNY, CDR2 SVGAGI (reference sequence). CDR3 size: 14 residues. DNA for the CDR3: TGTGCCAGCAGTTACCTGGCAGGAAACTACGAGCAGTACTTC. It encodes CASSYLAGNYEQYF.

The V call is TRBV5-1, the J call TRBJ2-1; 9 positions agree with TRBD2. V dropped 6 bases and J dropped 5; count of bases not matched to a gene: 12. CDR3 size: 16 residues. CDR1 SGHRS and CDR2 YFSETQ come from the germline V gene. CDR3 DNA sequence: TGCGCCAGCACTTTTAATCTAGCGGGGAACGACAATGAGCAGTTCTTC. Translating gives CASTFNLAGNDNEQFF. The complete variable domain, with remaining parts taken from reference TRBV5-1 and TRBJ2-1, reads KAGVTQTPRYLIKTRGQQVTLSCSPISGHRSVSWYQQTPGQGLQFLFEYFSETQRNKGNFPGRFSGRQFSNSRSEMNVSTLELGDSALYLCASTFNLAGNDNEQFFGPGTRLTVL.

V usage is TRBV29-1 and J usage is TRBJ1-5; 7 nucleotides agree with TRBD1. Trimming cost V 4 bases and J 11 bases; bases outside gene matches: 14. From germline, CDR1 is SQVTM and CDR2 ANQGSEA. This CDR3 contains 14 residues. The CDR3 DNA is TGCAGCGTTGGATCCGGGGACAGCATGGATGCCCAGCATTTT. Protein product: CSVGSGDSMDAQHF.